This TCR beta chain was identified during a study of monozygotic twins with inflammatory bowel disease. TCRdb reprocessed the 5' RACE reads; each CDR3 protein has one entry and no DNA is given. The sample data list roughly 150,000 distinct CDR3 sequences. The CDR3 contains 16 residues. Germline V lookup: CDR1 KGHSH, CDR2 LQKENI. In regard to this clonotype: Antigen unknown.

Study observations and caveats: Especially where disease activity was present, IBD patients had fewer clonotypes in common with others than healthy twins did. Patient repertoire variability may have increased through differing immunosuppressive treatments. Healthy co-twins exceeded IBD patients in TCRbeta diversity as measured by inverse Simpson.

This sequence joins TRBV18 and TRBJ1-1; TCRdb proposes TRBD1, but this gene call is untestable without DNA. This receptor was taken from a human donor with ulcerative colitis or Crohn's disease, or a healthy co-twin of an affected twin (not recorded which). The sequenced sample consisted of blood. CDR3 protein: CASSPFGGEMNTEAFF. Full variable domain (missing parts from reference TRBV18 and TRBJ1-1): NAGVMQNPRHLVRRRGQEARLRCSPMKGHSHVYWYRQLPEEGLKFMVYLQKENIIDESGMPKERFSAEFPKEGPSILRIQQVVRGDSAAYFCASSPFGGEMNTEAFFGQGTRLTVV.